The sequence of this T cell receptor (beta chain) was determined in a study of blood T cells in healthy people across ages. Then a second PCR, running roughly 6 to 11 cycles, was carried out with a sample-barcoded 5' primer and a J-beta primer mix. TCRdb re-called the 5' RACE reads through MiXCR, storing one row per CDR3 protein. The sample has 2 million or so distinct CDR3 sequences; roughly 52% are singletons. Per germline, CDR1 SGHTA and CDR2 FQGTGA. This CDR3 spans 14 amino acids. With 5 bases removed from V and 6 bases from J, the gap between germline ends came to 15 bases. The clonotype comes from a woman aged 35 to 49 in good health. Sequenced material: blood. The chain has TRBV7-3 and TRBJ2-3; D might be TRBD2 (5 bases). The CDR3 DNA reads as TGTGCCAGCAGCCGAAATGACCCGGGGGATACGCAGTATTTT. It translates to CASSRNDPGDTQYF.